The 9 T cell receptor beta chains in this list originate from one sample, sequenced in a study of cytomegalovirus exposure and HLA in healthy donors. This table comes from immunoSEQ multiplex PCR, and its TCRdb copy is limited to in-frame clones, with some not included. Among about 150,000 clones, 90% to 95% were seen once, and the ten largest hold about 0.64%. Sequencing input: PBMCs. These receptors came from a man between 18 and 35 years old in good health and CMV-seronegative.

The gene calls are TRBV30 and TRBJ2-3; TRBD2 agrees at 10 bases. CDR3 size: 14 residues. Trimming at V came to 5 bases and at J to 4 bases, leaving 6 bases not matched to a gene. In germline, CDR1 is GTSNPN, CDR2 SVGIG (reference sequence). The CDR3 coding sequence is TGTGCCTGGGGAAGCGGGGGGGCGGCAGATACGCAGTATTTT. It encodes CAWGSGGAADTQYF.

The chain is built from TRBV9 and TRBJ2-3, with D tentatively TRBD2 (5 bases). Germline V gene lookup returns CDR1 SGDLS and CDR2 YYNGEE. This CDR3 is 16 amino acids long. V was clipped by 5 bases and J by 2 bases, with 18 bases between them. The CDR3 protein is CASSPSGRRTTDTQYF. The CDR3 nucleotides are TGTGCCAGCAGTCCTTCGGGTCGGAGGACCACAGATACGCAGTATTTT. The full variable domain, rest sourced from reference TRBV9 and TRBJ2-3, is DSGVTQTPKHLITATGQRVTLRCSPRSGDLSVYWYQQSLDQGLQFLIQYYNGEERAKGNILERFSAQQFPDLHSELNLSSLELGDSALYFCASSPSGRRTTDTQYFGPGTRLTVL.

V is TRBV7-9 and J is TRBJ2-3; tentative D call: TRBD1 (5 bases). CDR3 length: 14 residues. The germline gives CDR1 SEHNR, CDR2 FQNEAQ (reference sequence). Trimming stripped 3 bases from V and 6 bases from J, with 13 bases between. The CDR3 here is CASSFRVGADTQYF. The DNA for the CDR3 is TGTGCCAGCAGCTTTAGGGTAGGGGCGGATACGCAGTATTTT.

The chain is built from TRBV11-3 and TRBJ1-1; perhaps TRBD1 as D (6 bases). The length of the CDR3 is 15 residues. Trimming took 0 bases from V and 0 from J, leaving 8 bases between them. The V gene's germline CDR1 is SGHNT and CDR2 YENEEA. CDR3 nucleotides: TGTGCCAGCAGCTTAGACGGGACATTGAACACTGAAGCTTTCTTT. Protein sequence: CASSLDGTLNTEAFF.

This chain uses TRBV19 with TRBJ1-5, with D uncertain. The germline V gene has CDR1 LNHDA and CDR2 SQIVND (reference sequence). This CDR3 is built from 14 residues. V lost 3 bases and J lost 5, with 11 bases in between. CDR3 loop: CASSIWVADQPQHF. The CDR3 nucleotides are TGTGCCAGTAGTATTTGGGTAGCGGATCAGCCCCAGCATTTT.

This chain connects TRBV5-6 to TRBJ1-4; no reliable D call. V lost 3 bases, J lost 4 bases, and 10 bases lay in between. CDR3 length equals 14 residues. Germline CDR1 is SGHDT and CDR2 is YYEEEE. The CDR3 region has the DNA TGTGCCAGCAGCTATGCGGTTTTTAATGAAAAACTGTTTTTT. Its translation is CASSYAVFNEKLFF.

The chain has TRBV30 and TRBJ2-3; unclear D gene. The germline V and J ends were trimmed by 4 bases and 0 bases, with 8 bases remaining between them. The V gene's germline CDR1 is GTSNPN and CDR2 SVGIG (reference sequence). The CDR3 is 13 amino acids. Written as DNA, the CDR3 is TGTGCCTGGACGCCGGTTAGCACAGATACGCAGTATTTT. It encodes CAWTPVSTDTQYF.

V usage is TRBV10-1 and J usage is TRBJ2-3, with D tentatively TRBD2 (5 bases). Deletions cut 3 bases from V and 5 bases from J, with 12 bases between. The CDR3 is 14 residues long. Germline V lookup: CDR1 WNHNN, CDR2 SYGVQD (reference sequence). The chain's CDR3 is CASSDSTGLDTQYF. The CDR3 DNA is TGCGCCAGCAGTGATTCTACGGGATTAGATACGCAGTATTTT.

The chain employs TRBV6-5 and TRBJ2-4; TRBD1 might be the D (6 bases). The CDR3 is made up of 13 amino acids. V lost 5 bases, J lost 4 bases, and 9 bases lay in between. Germline CDR1 is MNHEY and CDR2 is SVGAGI. The CDR3: CASSNRVKNIQYF. CDR3 DNA: TGTGCCAGCAGTAACAGGGTTAAAAACATTCAGTACTTC.